The T cell receptor (beta chain) described here comes from a study of blood T cell repertoires in COVID-19. On the study more broadly: Some COVID-19 samples were acute and others convalescent; all came from the United States, Italy and Spain. Nucleic acid was either cDNA or gDNA, and it came from T cells, B-cell-depleted T cells, or PBMCs.

Original handling: Reference gene primer amplification yielded estimated nucleated cell counts. Method: immunoSEQ multiplex PCR; TCRdb's copy keeps in-frame clones and lacks some. D and trimming were read from the DNA, whereas the V and J calls and clone size are those reported in that table. The sample has 18,000 or so clones, 70% to 90% seen once. The CDR3 contains 16 residues. Per germline, CDR1 MNHEY and CDR2 SVGAGI. With 2 bases clipped from V and 4 bases from J, the junction kept 6 bases outside the gene matches. The sequence came from a man aged 35-49 years with active COVID-19. The specimen sequenced was peripheral blood. The chain carries TRBV6-5 and TRBJ1-2; TRBD1 matches 11 bases. The CDR3 DNA follows: TGTGCCAGCAGTTACATCCGGACAGGGGGCGCCTATGGCTACACCTTC. It specifies CASSYIRTGGAYGYTF.